This entry lists 5 T cell receptor beta chains sequenced from one sample in a study of regulatory T cells in long-lasting Graves disease. The sample's time point: newly diagnosed GD, antithyroid drugs for less than 3 months. From PBMCs, RNA was extracted and then used to make the TCR library. CDR3-region Arm-PCR and iRepertoire HTBI primers produced the TCR beta libraries. TCRdb redid the calling of the multiplex PCR reads with MiXCR, one entry per CDR3 protein. Of hundreds of thousands of distinct CDR3 sequences listed, roughly 16% were seen once; the top ten hold about 11%. This same sample was also taken into another study, of T cells in Graves' hyperthyroidism and ophthalmopathy.

The sample here was peripheral blood mononuclear cells (PBMCs), taken at new diagnosis, from a patient treated with antithyroid drugs. Receptors were obtained from a man aged 18 to 29 with Graves disease.

This chain joins TRBV30 and TRBJ1-3; no clear D gene. The CDR3 is 13 residues long. Germline V gene data show CDR1 as GTSNPN and CDR2 as SVGIG (reference sequence). V was shortened by 0 bases and J by 2 bases, with 5 bases between the two germline ends. The CDR3 loop reads CAWSVLAGNTIYF. DNA for the CDR3: TGTGCCTGGAGTGTACTAGCTGGAAACACCATATATTTT.

This clonotype was found many times. The rearrangement joins TRBV27 to TRBJ2-5; no definite D call. CDR1 and CDR2 (germline): MNHEY, SMNVEV (reference sequence). This CDR3 comprises 11 residues. V lost 8 bases and J lost 3, with 7 bases in between. The CDR3 DNA sequence: TGTGCCAGCGGTTACGAAGAGACCCAGTACTTC. Translation: CASGYEETQYF.

This clonotype was seen ten or more times. The genes are TRBV6-2 or TRBV6-3 and TRBJ2-7; 12 bases fit TRBD2. Losses at the gene ends were 1 base for V and 0 bases for J; bases not matched to a gene: 4. The CDR3 loop spans 17 amino acids. The germline V gene has CDR1 MNHEY and CDR2 SVGEGT. The CDR3 loop is CASSYLLAGGPSYEQYF. The CDR3 DNA follows: TGTGCCAGCAGTTACTTACTAGCGGGAGGCCCCTCCTACGAGCAGTACTTC.

J is TRBJ2-7 and V is TRBV6-2 or TRBV6-3; TRBD2 matches 7 bases. Germline values: CDR1 MNHEY, CDR2 SVGEGT. The CDR3 has 14 residues. V shed 2 bases, J shed 2 bases, and the junction held 3 bases outside the gene matches. The CDR3 region is CASSYQRGTYEQYF. The CDR3 bases are TGTGCCAGCAGTTACCAGCGGGGCACCTACGAGCAGTACTTC.

This clonotype was seen ten or more times. The chain uses TRBV5-6 and TRBJ2-7; D remains ambiguous. Trimming stripped 0 bases from V and 5 bases from J, with 12 bases between. CDR3 size: 14 residues. Germline values: CDR1 SGHDT, CDR2 YYEEEE. The CDR3 reads CASSLVAVPHEQYF. The CDR3 DNA is TGTGCCAGCAGCTTGGTAGCAGTCCCCCACGAGCAGTACTTC.